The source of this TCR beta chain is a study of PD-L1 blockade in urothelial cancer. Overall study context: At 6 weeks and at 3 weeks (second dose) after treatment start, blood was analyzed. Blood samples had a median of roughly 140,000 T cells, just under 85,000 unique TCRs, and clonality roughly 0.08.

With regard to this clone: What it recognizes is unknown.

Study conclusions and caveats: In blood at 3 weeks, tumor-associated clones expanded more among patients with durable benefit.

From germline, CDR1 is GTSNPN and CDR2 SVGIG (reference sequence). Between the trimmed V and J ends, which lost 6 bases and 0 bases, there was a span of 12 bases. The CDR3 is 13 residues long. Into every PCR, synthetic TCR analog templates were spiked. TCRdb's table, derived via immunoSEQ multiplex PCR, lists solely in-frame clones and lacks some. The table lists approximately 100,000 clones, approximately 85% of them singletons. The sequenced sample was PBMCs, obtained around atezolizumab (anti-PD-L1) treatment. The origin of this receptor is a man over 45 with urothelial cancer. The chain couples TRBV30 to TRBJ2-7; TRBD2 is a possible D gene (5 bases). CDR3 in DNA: TGTGCCTGTTTAAGTCGGGGCTCCTACGAGCAGTACTTC. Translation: CACLSRGSYEQYF.